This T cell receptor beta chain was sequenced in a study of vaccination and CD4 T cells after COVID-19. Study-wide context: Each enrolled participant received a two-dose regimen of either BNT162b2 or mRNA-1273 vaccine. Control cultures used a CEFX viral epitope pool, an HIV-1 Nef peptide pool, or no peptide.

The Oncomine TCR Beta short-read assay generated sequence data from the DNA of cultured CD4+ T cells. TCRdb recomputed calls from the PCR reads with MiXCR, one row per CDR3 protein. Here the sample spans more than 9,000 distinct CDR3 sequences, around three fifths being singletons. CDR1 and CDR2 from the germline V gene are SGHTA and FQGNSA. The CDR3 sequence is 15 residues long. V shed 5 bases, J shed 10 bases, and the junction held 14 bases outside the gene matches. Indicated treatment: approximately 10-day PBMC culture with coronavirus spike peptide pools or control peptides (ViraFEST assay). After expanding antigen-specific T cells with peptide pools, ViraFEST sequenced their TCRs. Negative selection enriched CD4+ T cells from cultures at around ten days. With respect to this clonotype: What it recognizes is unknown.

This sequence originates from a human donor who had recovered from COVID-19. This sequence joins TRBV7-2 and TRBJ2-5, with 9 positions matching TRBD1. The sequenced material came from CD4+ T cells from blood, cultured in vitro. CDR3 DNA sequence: TGTGCCAGCAGCCTCCTCCCCGACAGGGGGTCTTTCCAGTACTTC. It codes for CASSLLPDRGSFQYF.